What follows are 17 T cell receptor beta chains derived from one specimen sequenced in a study of TIL therapy for anti-PD-1-resistant metastatic lung cancer. This was the immunoSEQ v3 assay. The assay was immunoSEQ multiplex PCR, and TCRdb's table has in-frame clones only and misses some. The sample records about 50,000 clones, less than 75% being singletons. Specified time point: pre-treatment sample, taken before nivolumab and TIL therapy. The tumor samples were excised metastases, mostly pleural nodules or supraclavicular lymph nodes. The source was tumor tissue, collected at baseline. The receptor set was obtained from a person aged 25 to 85 with non-small cell lung cancer.

The sample holds a few counts of this clone. The V and J genes are TRBV7-8 and TRBJ2-7, with 7 bases that match TRBD1. Germline lookup yields CDR1 SGHVS and CDR2 FQNEAQ. This CDR3 contains 14 residues. Trimming cost V 3 bases and J 2 bases; bases outside gene matches: 4. CDR3 protein: CASSFAQGAYEQYF. The DNA for the CDR3 is TGTGCCAGCAGCTTTGCGCAGGGGGCCTACGAGCAGTACTTC. The entire variable domain, with the rest obtained from reference TRBV7-8 and TRBJ2-7, is as follows: GAGVSQSPRYKVAKRGQDVALRCDPISGHVSLFWYQQALGQGPEFLTYFQNEAQLDKSGLPSDRFFAERPEGSVSTLKIQRTQQEDSAVYLCASSFAQGAYEQYFGPGTRLTVT.

Comments on this clone: Distinct nucleotide sequences in the sample also encode this CDR3. The V gene is TRBV5-1, the J gene TRBJ1-2; D is unclear. Germline V gene sequence: CDR1 SGHRS, CDR2 YFSETQ. Between the trimmed V and J ends, which lost 2 bases and 8 bases, there was a span of 7 bases. The length of the CDR3 is 11 residues. The CDR3 sequence: CASSLAGGYTF. The CDR3 DNA reads as TGCGCCAGCAGCTTAGCGGGAGGCTACACCTTC.

The chain is built from TRBV29-1 and TRBJ1-4, with 9 bases matching TRBD1. Germline V lookup: CDR1 SQVTM, CDR2 ANQGSEA. V dropped 7 bases and J dropped 8; count of bases not matched to a gene: 11. This CDR3 region has 14 residues. The DNA of the CDR3 is TGCAGCGCCCATGGGGACAGGGAGAACGAAAAACTGTTTTTT. Residues: CSAHGDRENEKLFF.

The gene calls are TRBV27 and TRBJ2-6; D may be TRBD1 (5 bases). This CDR3 has 18 amino acids. V shed 3 bases and J shed 4 bases, with 19 bases lying between them. Germline V gives CDR1 MNHEY, CDR2 SMNVEV (reference sequence). The DNA of the CDR3 is TGTGCCAGCAGTTTGTGGGCCAGGGTGGACGGCGGGGCCAACGTCCTGACTTTC. Translated, it gives CASSLWARVDGGANVLTF.

CDR3 nucleotides: TGCGCCAGCAGCGCGGCCCCGGGACAGGGGGCCTACGAGCAGTACTTC. Its translation is CASSAAPGQGAYEQYF. The rearrangement links TRBV5-1 to TRBJ2-7, with 11 bases lining up with TRBD1. J was trimmed by 2 bases and V by 4 bases; bases with no gene match: 8. The CDR3 runs to 16 residues. From germline, CDR1 is SGHRS and CDR2 YFSETQ. The full variable domain, completed using reference TRBV5-1 and TRBJ2-7, is KAGVTQTPRYLIKTRGQQVTLSCSPISGHRSVSWYQQTPGQGLQFLFEYFSETQRNKGNFPGRFSGRQFSNSRSEMNVSTLELGDSALYLCASSAAPGQGAYEQYFGPGTRLTVT.

This chain connects TRBV18 to TRBJ1-3; weak D call: TRBD1 (5 bases). The CDR3 loop spans 16 amino acids. Between the trimmed V and J ends, which lost 6 bases and 0 bases, there was a span of 15 bases. Germline CDR1 is KGHSH and CDR2 is LQKENI. The CDR3 nucleotides read TGTGCCAGCTCCCCGTCGGGGACTATCTCTGGAAACACCATATATTTT. Amino acid sequence: CASSPSGTISGNTIYF.

This clone has more than one count but fewer than ten. The chain joins TRBV19 to TRBJ2-7, with D possibly matching TRBD1 (5 bases). Germline assignment: CDR1 LNHDA and CDR2 SQIVND (reference sequence). Deletions cut 2 bases from V and 0 bases from J, with 11 bases between. The CDR3 consists of 15 residues. This chain's CDR3 is CASSILGVDSYEQYF. The CDR3 DNA sequence: TGTGCCAGTAGTATATTAGGGGTAGACTCCTACGAGCAGTACTTC.

The chain is built from TRBV7-2 and TRBJ2-3; 8 nucleotides line up with TRBD2. This CDR3 region has 15 residues. V shed 5 bases and J 2 bases; nucleotides not matched to a gene: 6. Germline V lookup: CDR1 SGHTA, CDR2 FQGNSA. The CDR3 nucleotides are TGTGCCAGCAGCCTTCCGGGGGGGCCCACAGATACGCAGTATTTT. This gives the protein CASSLPGGPTDTQYF.

J is TRBJ2-7 and V is TRBV28; tentative D call: TRBD1 (6 bases). This CDR3 is built from 13 residues. Germline CDR1 and CDR2: MDHEN and SYDVKM. V was trimmed by 7 bases and J by 4 bases, leaving 14 bases between them. In DNA, the CDR3 is TGTGCCAGCAAGGAACAGGGCCTTTACGAGCAGTACTTC. This translates into CASKEQGLYEQYF.

The chain employs TRBV7-6 and TRBJ2-3, with TRBD2 matching over 8 bases. V lost 3 bases to trimming and J lost 2 bases; unmatched junction nucleotides: 4. The CDR3 loop spans 15 amino acids. Germline loops: CDR1 SGHVS, CDR2 FNYEAQ. The CDR3 is CASSFSGGNTDTQYF. The DNA of the CDR3 is TGTGCCAGCAGCTTCAGCGGGGGCAACACAGATACGCAGTATTTT. Filled out from reference TRBV7-6 and TRBJ2-3, the complete variable domain reads GAGVSQSPRYKVTKRGQDVALRCDPISGHVSLYWYRQALGQGPEFLTYFNYEAQQDKSGLPNDRFSAERPEGSISTLTIQRTEQRDSAMYRCASSFSGGNTDTQYFGPGTRLTVL.

This clone was seen once. J is TRBJ2-3 and V is TRBV7-2; D possibly uses TRBD1 or TRBD2 (6 bases each). This CDR3 region has 18 residues. V lost 4 bases, J lost 8 bases, and 28 bases lay in between. CDR1 and CDR2 from the germline V gene are SGHTA and FQGNSA. The CDR3 DNA follows: TGTGCCAGCAGCTCGACACCACCGGGATCAGGGGCGGGGAGTACGCAGTATTTT. Translated, it gives CASSSTPPGSGAGSTQYF.

V and J are TRBV6-1 and TRBJ1-3, with no clear D. V was pared by 4 bases and J by 0 bases, with 10 bases between. From germline, CDR1 is MNHNS and CDR2 SASEGT. The CDR3 has 15 amino acids. In nucleotides, the CDR3 is TGTGCCAGCAGTGCCGTGACGGTCTCTGGAAACACCATATATTTT. Translated, it gives CASSAVTVSGNTIYF.

The chain joins TRBV4-1 to TRBJ2-1, with D unresolved. The germline V gene has CDR1 MGHRA and CDR2 YSYEKL. The CDR3 is 14 residues long. Trimming left V 0 bases short and J 4 bases short, with 7 bases between. DNA of the CDR3: TGCGCCAGCAGCCAAGACGGCAGGTACAATGAGCAGTTCTTC. It codes for CASSQDGRYNEQFF.

This chain links TRBV28 with TRBJ1-5; D not resolved. The CDR3 has 14 amino acids. Germline V gene data show CDR1 as MDHEN and CDR2 as SYDVKM. Between the trimmed V and J ends, which lost 3 bases and 3 bases, there was a span of 9 bases. CDR3 in DNA: TGTGCCAGCAGTTTGAGGGAAAACAATCAGCCCCAGCATTTT. Its translation is CASSLRENNQPQHF.

The chain is built from TRBV11-2 and TRBJ1-3; TRBD1 aligns across 10 bases. The CDR3 extends over 16 amino acids. The germline CDR1 and CDR2 sequences are SGHAT and FQNNGV. After removal of 5 bases from V and 1 base from J, the junction contained 5 bases not matched to a gene. CDR3 DNA: TGTGCCAGCAGCGCCAGGACAGGGGGATCTGGAAACACCATATATTTT. It yields the protein CASSARTGGSGNTIYF.

The table lists this clone with a count of one. This sequence joins TRBV29-1 and TRBJ2-1, with 15 bases aligning to TRBD2. Germline CDR1 reads SQVTM; CDR2 reads ANQGSEA. CDR3 size: 19 residues. V was clipped by 4 bases and J by 0 bases; unmatched bases: 10. The CDR3 reads CSVATGLAGGETSYNEQFF. The DNA of the CDR3 is TGCAGCGTTGCCACGGGACTAGCGGGGGGAGAGACCTCCTACAATGAGCAGTTCTTC.

This clone was recorded a few times. The gene calls are TRBV7-8 and TRBJ1-3, with D perhaps matching TRBD1 (6 bases). The V gene's germline CDR1 is SGHVS and CDR2 FQNEAQ. The CDR3 runs 14 residues. V was clipped by 1 base and J by 2 bases, with 6 bases between them. The CDR3 bases are TGTGCCAGCAGCTTAGGACAGGCTGGAAACACCATATATTTT. Protein product: CASSLGQAGNTIYF.